A selection of T cell receptor beta chains follows, all from one sample in a study of blood T cell repertoires in COVID-19. Produced via immunoSEQ multiplex PCR; TCRdb's table is partial and in-frame only. Of approximately 500,000 clones in the sample, roughly 90% were seen once. The sample comprised PBMCs or T cells enriched from blood (not recorded which). Receptors originate from a woman between 35 and 50 years old who had recovered from COVID-19. CDR3s include the opening cysteine and the closing phenylalanine or tryptophan. D genes are given only for firm matches. The size entry is marked missing in some rows and otherwise reads once, few, many or a size class.

>TRBJ1-4|-|14|TRBV7-2|TRBD1
CASSLMAGGEKLFF
TGTGCCAGCAGCCTCATGGCAGGGGGTGAAAAACTGTTTTTT
>TRBJ2-1|once|13|TRBV3-1/TRBV3-2|-
CASSQARINEQFF
TGTGCCAGCAGCCAAGCGAGGATTAATGAGCAGTTCTTC
>TRBJ2-1|-|17|TRBV28|-
CASSLALGEATYNEQFF
TGTGCCAGCAGTTTAGCCCTGGGGGAGGCTACCTACAATGAGCAGTTCTTC
>TRBJ2-3|-|19|TRBV7-2|TRBD2
CASSLFLWRGRAWTDTQYF
TGTGCCAGCAGCTTATTCTTGTGGCGCGGGAGGGCATGGACAGATACGCAGTATTTT
>TRBJ2-7|-|13|TRBV10-1|-
CASSGASTYEQYF
TGCGCCAGCAGTGGGGCATCTACCTACGAGCAGTACTTC
>TRBJ1-3|-|17|TRBV3-1/TRBV3-2|-
CASSQGKGLVFGNTIYF
TGTGCCAGCAGCCAGGGGAAGGGGTTGGTATTTGGAAACACCATATATTTT
>TRBJ2-7|-|15|TRBV18|-
CASSPSQLSSYEQYF
TGTGCCAGCTCACCATCCCAACTGAGCTCCTACGAGCAGTACTTC
>TRBJ2-6|-|17|TRBV4-2|TRBD1
CASSAGTGPSGANVLTF
TGTGCCAGCAGCGCCGGGACAGGGCCCTCTGGGGCCAACGTCCTGACTTTC
>TRBJ2-7|-|13|TRBV27|-
CASMLAATYEQYF
TGTGCCAGCATGCTAGCAGCAACTTACGAGCAGTACTTC
>TRBJ2-1|once|14|TRBV18|-
CASSSDRSYNEQFF
TGTGCCAGCTCCTCGGACAGATCATACAATGAGCAGTTCTTC
>TRBJ1-3|-|14|TRBV30|-
CAWSVRSSGNTIYF
TGTGCCTGGAGTGTACGGTCCTCTGGAAACACCATATATTTT
>TRBJ2-7|-|15|TRBV11-3|TRBD1
CASSLRAGGSYEQYF
TGTGCCAGCAGCTTACGGGCAGGGGGAAGCTACGAGCAGTACTTC
>TRBJ2-1|-|12|TRBV25-1|-
CASSEYFGPPVF
TGTGCCAGCAGTGAATACTTTGGTCCTCCGGTCTTC
>TRBJ2-1|-|15|TRBV19|TRBD1
CASSLIGTVYNEQFF
TGTGCCAGTAGTTTAATCGGGACAGTATACAATGAGCAGTTCTTC
>TRBJ1-6|few|12|TRBV27|-
CASSLQGTTLHF
TGTGCCAGCAGTCTACAGGGAACCACCCTCCACTTT
>TRBJ2-7|-|19|TRBV7-8|TRBD1
CASSIGPGTGSYRRYEQYF
TGTGCCAGCAGCATTGGACCCGGGACAGGGTCTTATCGGCGCTACGAGCAGTACTTC
>TRBJ2-7|once|14|TRBV5-1|-
CASSLRRDSYEQYF
TGCGCCAGCAGCTTGAGGCGGGATTCCTACGAGCAGTACTTC
>TRBJ2-7|-|13|TRBV7-2|-
CASSLGDSGEQYF
TGTGCCAGCAGCTTAGGGGATAGCGGCGAGCAGTACTTC
>TRBJ2-7|-|16|TRBV7-2|TRBD2
CASSLVSLAGTYEQYF
TGTGCCAGCAGCTTAGTCTCACTAGCGGGAACCTACGAGCAGTACTTC
>TRBJ1-6|-|16|TRBV5-5|-
CASSLARRNGNSPLHF
TGTGCCAGCAGCTTGGCGCGCAGGAATGGGAATTCACCCCTCCACTTT
>TRBJ2-1|-|16|TRBV5-1|TRBD1
CASSFQGQGSYNEQFF
TGCGCCAGCAGCTTCCAGGGACAGGGCTCCTACAATGAGCAGTTCTTC
>TRBJ2-1|-|14|TRBV18|-
CASSLEAGQDEQFF
TGTGCCAGCTCACTCGAAGCGGGACAAGATGAGCAGTTCTTC
>TRBJ1-2|-|14|TRBV6-5|-
CASTLGRGDYGYTF
TGTGCCAGCACCCTGGGGCGGGGAGACTATGGCTACACCTTC
>TRBJ2-1|few|14|TRBV11-2|-
CASTPGGQENEQFF
TGTGCCAGCACCCCCGGGGGGCAAGAGAATGAGCAGTTCTTC
>TRBJ2-7|-|16|TRBV13|TRBD2
CASSPKTSGTPREQYF
TGTGCCAGCAGCCCGAAGACTAGCGGGACCCCCCGCGAGCAGTACTTC
>TRBJ1-4|-|15|TRBV28|-
CASSFQSRDNEKLFF
TGTGCCAGCAGTTTTCAGTCGAGGGATAATGAAAAACTGTTTTTT
>TRBJ1-2|-|16|TRBV27|TRBD1
CASSPLHRGITGGYTF
TGTGCCAGCAGCCCGCTCCACAGGGGGATCACTGGTGGCTACACCTTC
>TRBJ1-2|-|13|TRBV19|TRBD1
CATQGQGDYGYTF
TGTGCCACCCAAGGACAGGGCGACTATGGCTACACCTTC
>TRBJ2-3|-|17|TRBV15|TRBD1
CATSSRPGQGYTDTQYF
TGTGCCACCAGCAGCCGACCGGGACAGGGGTACACAGATACGCAGTATTTT
>TRBJ1-2|-|14|TRBV7-9|-
CASSISATGEGYTF
TGTGCCAGCAGCATAAGCGCCACAGGCGAAGGCTACACCTTC
>TRBJ2-1|-|13|TRBV7-2|-
CASRISSRREQFF
TGTGCCAGCAGGATCTCATCCCGGAGAGAGCAGTTCTTC
>TRBJ2-7|-|16|TRBV2|TRBD1
CASSEAGSRQGDEQYF
TGTGCCAGCAGTGAAGCAGGGTCGAGACAGGGGGACGAGCAGTACTTC
>TRBJ2-5|-|13|TRBV9|-
CASRGAGEETQYF
TGTGCCAGCCGGGGGGCGGGGGAAGAGACCCAGTACTTC
>TRBJ1-1|-|14|TRBV6-5|TRBD1
CASNTGGGGTEAFF
TGTGCCAGCAACACAGGGGGCGGTGGCACTGAAGCTTTCTTT
>TRBJ2-1|-|18|TRBV24-1|-
CATSDAGRQDRGRDEQFF
TGTGCCACCAGTGACGCTGGTAGACAGGACCGGGGAAGGGATGAGCAGTTCTTC
>TRBJ2-1|-|14|TRBV18|TRBD2
CASSPIAGGTRQFF
TGTGCCAGCTCACCAATAGCGGGAGGGACGCGGCAGTTCTTC
>TRBJ1-1|-|16|TRBV5-1|TRBD1
CASSSRQGARTTEAFF
TGCGCCAGCAGCTCCCGACAGGGGGCGCGAACCACTGAAGCTTTCTTT
>TRBJ1-2|-|17|TRBV29-1|TRBD1
CSVGRGQGLHSNYGYTF
TGCAGCGTTGGAAGGGGACAGGGACTACATTCTAACTATGGCTACACCTTC
>TRBJ2-5|-|15|TRBV21-1|-
CASSKVSRVDETQYF
TGTGCCAGCAGCAAAGTGTCCAGGGTGGACGAGACCCAGTACTTC
>TRBJ1-5|once|13|TRBV7-2|-
CASSPGVNQPQHF
TGTGCCAGCAGCCCGGGAGTTAATCAGCCCCAGCATTTT
>TRBJ2-5|-|17|TRBV5-1|TRBD1
CASSEKRQGGTDRTQYF
TGCGCCAGCAGCGAGAAAAGACAGGGGGGGACGGATCGGACCCAGTACTTC
>TRBJ1-5|-|20|TRBV21-1|-
CASSKVGLWAGAGEGQPQHF
TGTGCCAGCAGCAAAGTCGGCCTTTGGGCCGGAGCCGGGGAAGGTCAGCCCCAGCATTTT
>TRBJ2-3|-|17|TRBV27|TRBD1
CASSPNPGQGDRDTQYF
TGTGCCAGCAGTCCAAACCCCGGACAGGGGGATAGAGATACGCAGTATTTT
>TRBJ1-1|-|14|TRBV24-1|-
CATSDLTGHTEAFF
TGTGCCACCAGTGATTTGACAGGGCACACTGAAGCTTTCTTT